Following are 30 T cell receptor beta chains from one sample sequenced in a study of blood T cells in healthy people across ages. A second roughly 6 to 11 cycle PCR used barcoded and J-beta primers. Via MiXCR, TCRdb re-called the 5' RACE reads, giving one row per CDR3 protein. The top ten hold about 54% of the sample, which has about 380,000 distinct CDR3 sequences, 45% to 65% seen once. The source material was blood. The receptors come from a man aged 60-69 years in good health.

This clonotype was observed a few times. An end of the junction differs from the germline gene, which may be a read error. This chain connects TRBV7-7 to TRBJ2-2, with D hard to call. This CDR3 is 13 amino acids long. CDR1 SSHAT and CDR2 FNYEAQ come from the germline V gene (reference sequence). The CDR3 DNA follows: TGTGCTAGCAGCTTACGGCCCACCGGGGAGCTGTTTTTT. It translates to CASSLRPTGELFF.

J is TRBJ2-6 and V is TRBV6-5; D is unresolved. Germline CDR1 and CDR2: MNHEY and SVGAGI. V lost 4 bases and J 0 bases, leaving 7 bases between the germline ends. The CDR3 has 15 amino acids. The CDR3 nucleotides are TGTGCCAGCAGTTCTACGGACTCTGGGGCCAACGTCCTGACTTTC. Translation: CASSSTDSGANVLTF.

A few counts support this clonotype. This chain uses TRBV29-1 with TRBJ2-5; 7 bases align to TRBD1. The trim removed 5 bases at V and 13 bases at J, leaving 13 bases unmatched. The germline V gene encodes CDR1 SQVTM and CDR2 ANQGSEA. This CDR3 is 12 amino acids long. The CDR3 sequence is CSVSSPTGFGYF. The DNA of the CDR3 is TGCAGCGTTAGCTCCCCGACAGGGTTCGGGTACTTC.

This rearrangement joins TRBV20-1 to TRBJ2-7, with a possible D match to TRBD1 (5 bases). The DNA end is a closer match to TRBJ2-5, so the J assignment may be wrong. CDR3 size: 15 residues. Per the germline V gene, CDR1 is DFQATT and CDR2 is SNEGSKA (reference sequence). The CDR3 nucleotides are TGCAGTGCTAGCTCTAAAGGGGCCAGGGTCGAGACCCAGTACTTC. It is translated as CSASSKGARVETQYF.

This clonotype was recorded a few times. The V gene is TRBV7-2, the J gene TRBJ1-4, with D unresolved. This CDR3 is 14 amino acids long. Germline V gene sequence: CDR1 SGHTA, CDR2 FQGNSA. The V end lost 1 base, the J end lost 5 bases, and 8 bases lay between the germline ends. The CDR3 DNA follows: TGTGCCAGCAGCTTAGGCTTGGCCAATGAAAAACTGTTTTTT. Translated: CASSLGLANEKLFF.

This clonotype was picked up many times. CDR3 loop: CASSPASQGRGANVLTF. In DNA, the CDR3 is TGTGCCAGCAGCCCAGCGTCTCAGGGCCGTGGGGCCAACGTCCTGACTTTC. The chain uses TRBV28 and TRBJ2-6, with D possibly TRBD1 on 5 matching bases. The germline CDR1 and CDR2 sequences are MDHEN and SYDVKM. V lost 6 bases, J lost 3 bases, and 18 bases lay in between. This CDR3 is built from 17 residues.

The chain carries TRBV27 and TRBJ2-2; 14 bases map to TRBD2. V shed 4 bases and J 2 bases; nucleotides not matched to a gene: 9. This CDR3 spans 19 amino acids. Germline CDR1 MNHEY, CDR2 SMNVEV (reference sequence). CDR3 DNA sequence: TGTGCCAGCAGTTCCGTCCGGGGACTAGCGGGAGTCAACACCGGGGAGCTGTTTTTT. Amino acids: CASSSVRGLAGVNTGELFF.

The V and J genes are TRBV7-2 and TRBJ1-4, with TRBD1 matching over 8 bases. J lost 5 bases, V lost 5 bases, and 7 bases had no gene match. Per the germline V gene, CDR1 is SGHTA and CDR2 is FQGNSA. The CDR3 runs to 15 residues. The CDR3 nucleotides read TGTGCCAGCAGCGTTAACAGGGGGAGGAATGAAAAACTGTTTTTT. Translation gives CASSVNRGRNEKLFF.

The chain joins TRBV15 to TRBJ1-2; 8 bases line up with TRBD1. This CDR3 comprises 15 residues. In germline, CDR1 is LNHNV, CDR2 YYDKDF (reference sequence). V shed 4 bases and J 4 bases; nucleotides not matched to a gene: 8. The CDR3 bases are TGTGCCACCAGCACCCGGACAGGGTCGGGCTATGGCTACACCTTC. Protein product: CATSTRTGSGYGYTF.

The CDR3 bases are TGTGCTAGTGGTTTGAGTCCGACAGATACGCAGTATTTT. Protein sequence: CASGLSPTDTQYF. The J gene is TRBJ2-3, the V gene TRBV12-5, with D unresolved. This CDR3 contains 13 residues. Trimming removed 2 bases at V and 3 bases at J, with 6 bases between. Looked up from germline, CDR1 is LGHNT and CDR2 is FRNRAP.

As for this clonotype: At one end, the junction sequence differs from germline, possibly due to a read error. CDR3 sequence reads: CASNLQQGNEQFF. In DNA, the CDR3 is TGCGCCAGCAACTTGCAGCAGGGCAATGAGCAGTTCTTC. The chain uses TRBV5-1 and TRBJ2-1, with D tentatively TRBD1 (5 bases). From germline, CDR1 is SGHRS and CDR2 YFSETQ. The CDR3 consists of 13 residues. The full variable domain, completed using reference TRBV5-1 and TRBJ2-1, is KAGVTQTPRYLIKTRGQQVTLSCSPISGHRSVSWYQQTPGQGLQFLFEYFSETQRNKGNFPGRFSGRQFSNSRSEMNVSTLELGDSALYLCASNLQQGNEQFFGPGTRLTVL.

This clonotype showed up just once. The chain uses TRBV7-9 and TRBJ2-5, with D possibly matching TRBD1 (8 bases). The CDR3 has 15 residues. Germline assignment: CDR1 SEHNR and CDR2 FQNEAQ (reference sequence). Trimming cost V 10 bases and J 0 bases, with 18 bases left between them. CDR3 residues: CATTGGAMYQETQYF. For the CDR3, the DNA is TGTGCCACAACAGGGGGGGCCATGTACCAAGAGACCCAGTACTTC.

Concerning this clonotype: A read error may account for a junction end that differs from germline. The CDR3 here is CAGSLGTGGFYEQYF. For the CDR3, the DNA is TGTGCCGGCAGCTTGGGGACAGGGGGCTTCTACGAGCAGTACTTC. The rearrangement joins TRBV7-2 to TRBJ2-5, with TRBD1 identical over 12 bases. Matching the DNA end better, TRBJ2-7 makes the J call doubtful. The CDR3 totals 15 residues. Germline V gives CDR1 SGHTA, CDR2 FQGNSA.

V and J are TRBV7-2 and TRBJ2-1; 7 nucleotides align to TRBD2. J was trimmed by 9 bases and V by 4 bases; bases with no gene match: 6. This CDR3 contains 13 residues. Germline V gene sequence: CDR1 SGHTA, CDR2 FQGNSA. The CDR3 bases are TGTACCAGCAGCTCCACGGGGGGTGGTGAGCAGTTCTTC. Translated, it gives CTSSSTGGGEQFF.

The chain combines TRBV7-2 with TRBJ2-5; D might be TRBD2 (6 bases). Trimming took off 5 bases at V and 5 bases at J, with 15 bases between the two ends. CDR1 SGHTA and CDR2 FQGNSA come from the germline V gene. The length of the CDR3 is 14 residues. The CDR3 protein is CASSPGDSRETQYF. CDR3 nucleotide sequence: TGTGCCAGCAGCCCCGGGGACTCCAGGGAGACCCAGTACTTC.

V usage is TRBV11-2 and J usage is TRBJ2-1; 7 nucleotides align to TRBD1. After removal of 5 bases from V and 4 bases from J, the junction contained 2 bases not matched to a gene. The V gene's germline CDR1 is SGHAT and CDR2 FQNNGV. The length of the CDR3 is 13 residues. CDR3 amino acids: CASSMGQYNEQFF. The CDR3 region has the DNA TGTGCCAGCAGCATGGGACAGTACAATGAGCAGTTCTTC.

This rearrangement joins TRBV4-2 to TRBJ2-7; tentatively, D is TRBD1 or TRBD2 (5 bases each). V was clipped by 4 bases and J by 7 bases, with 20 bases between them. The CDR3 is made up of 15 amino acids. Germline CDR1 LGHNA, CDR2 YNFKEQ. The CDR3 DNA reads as TGTGCCAGCAGCCTTCCAGGTAGGGACCACAATGAGCAGTACTTC. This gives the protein CASSLPGRDHNEQYF.

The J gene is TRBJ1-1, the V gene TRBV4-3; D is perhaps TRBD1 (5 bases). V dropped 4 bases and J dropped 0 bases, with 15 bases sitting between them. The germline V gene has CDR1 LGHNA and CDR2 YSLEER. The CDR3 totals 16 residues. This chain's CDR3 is CASSPHIGVMNTEAFF. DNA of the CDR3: TGCGCCAGCAGCCCGCATATAGGGGTCATGAACACTGAAGCTTTCTTT.

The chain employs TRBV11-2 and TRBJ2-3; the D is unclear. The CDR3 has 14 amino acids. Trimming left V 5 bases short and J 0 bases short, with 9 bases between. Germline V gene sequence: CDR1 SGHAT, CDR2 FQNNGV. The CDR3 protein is CASSVHRSTDTQYF. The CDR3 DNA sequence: TGTGCCAGCAGCGTACACCGAAGCACAGATACGCAGTATTTT.

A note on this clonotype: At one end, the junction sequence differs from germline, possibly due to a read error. As DNA, the CDR3 is TGTGCCAGTAGTTACGGGCGAGAGGTCTACAATGAGCAGTTCTTC. Translating gives CASSYGREVYNEQFF. This chain connects TRBV6-5 to TRBJ2-1; D ambiguous. This CDR3 region has 15 residues. CDR1 and CDR2 (germline): MNHEY, SVGAGI.

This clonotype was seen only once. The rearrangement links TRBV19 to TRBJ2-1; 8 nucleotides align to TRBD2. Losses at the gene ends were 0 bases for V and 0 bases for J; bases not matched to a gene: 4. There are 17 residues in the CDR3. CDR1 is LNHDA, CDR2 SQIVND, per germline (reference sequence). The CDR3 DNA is TGTGCCAGTAGTATAGATCGGGAGGGACTCTCCTACAATGAGCAGTTCTTC. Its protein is CASSIDREGLSYNEQFF. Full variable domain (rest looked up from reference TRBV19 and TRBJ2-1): DGGITQSPKYLFRKEGQNVTLSCEQNLNHDAMYWYRQDPGQGLRLIYYSQIVNDFQKGDIAEGYSVSREKKESFPLTVTSAQKNPTAFYLCASSIDREGLSYNEQFFGPGTRLTVL.

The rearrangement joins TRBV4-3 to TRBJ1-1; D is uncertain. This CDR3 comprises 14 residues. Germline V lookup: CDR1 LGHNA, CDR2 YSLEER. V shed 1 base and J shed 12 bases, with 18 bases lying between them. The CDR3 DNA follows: TGCGCCAGCAGCCAAGTCCTACAGAGGACGGAAACTTTCTTT. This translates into CASSQVLQRTETFF.

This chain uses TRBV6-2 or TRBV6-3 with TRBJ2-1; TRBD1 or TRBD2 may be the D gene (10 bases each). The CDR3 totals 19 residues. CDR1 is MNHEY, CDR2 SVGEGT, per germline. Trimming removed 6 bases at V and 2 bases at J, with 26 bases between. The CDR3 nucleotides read TGTGCCAGCAGCAAGGACAGGGGGTCAACTAGCGGGACCTACAATGAGCAGTTCTTC. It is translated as CASSKDRGSTSGTYNEQFF.

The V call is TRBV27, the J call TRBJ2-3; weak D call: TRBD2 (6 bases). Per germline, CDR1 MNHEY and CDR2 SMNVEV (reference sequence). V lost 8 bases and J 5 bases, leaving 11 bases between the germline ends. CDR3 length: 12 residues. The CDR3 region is CASGGNGDTQYF. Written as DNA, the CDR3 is TGTGCCAGCGGGGGGAACGGAGATACGCAGTATTTT.

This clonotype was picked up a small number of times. This CDR3 is CASSSDRGLGEQYF. The CDR3 DNA reads as TGTGCCAGCAGTTCCGACAGGGGCTTGGGGGAGCAGTACTTC. This chain connects TRBV12-3 or TRBV12-4 to TRBJ2-7, with 8 bases matching TRBD1. The CDR3 is 14 residues long. J was trimmed by 7 bases and V by 4 bases; bases with no gene match: 9.

CDR3 DNA sequence: TGTGCCACCAGTGACCCAAGCGGGGGCCGCACAGATACGCAGTATTTT. This translates into CATSDPSGGRTDTQYF. The gene calls are TRBV24-1 and TRBJ2-3, with 8 bases matching TRBD2. CDR3 length equals 16 residues. Germline lookup yields CDR1 KGHDR and CDR2 SFDVKD. J gave up 1 base and V 4 bases, and 6 bases lay outside the gene matches.

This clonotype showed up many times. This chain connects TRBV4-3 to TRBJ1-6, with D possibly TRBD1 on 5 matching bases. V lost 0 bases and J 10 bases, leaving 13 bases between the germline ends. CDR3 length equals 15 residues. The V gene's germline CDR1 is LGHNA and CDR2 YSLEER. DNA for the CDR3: TGCGCCAGCAGCCAAGATCACAGGTTGGGCTCACCCCTCCACTTT. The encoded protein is CASSQDHRLGSPLHF.

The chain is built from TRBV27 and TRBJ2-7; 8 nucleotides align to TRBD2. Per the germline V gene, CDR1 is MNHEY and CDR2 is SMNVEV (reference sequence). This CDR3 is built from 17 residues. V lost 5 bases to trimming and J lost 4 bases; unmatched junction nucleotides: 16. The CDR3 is CASSPIGGGPARYEQYF. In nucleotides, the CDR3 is TGTGCCAGCAGTCCCATTGGCGGGGGGCCAGCGAGATACGAGCAGTACTTC.

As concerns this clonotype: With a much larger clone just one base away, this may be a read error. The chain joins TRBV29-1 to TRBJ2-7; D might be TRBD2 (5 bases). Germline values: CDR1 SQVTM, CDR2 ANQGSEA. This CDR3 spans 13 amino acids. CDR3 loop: CSVERASSYQQYF. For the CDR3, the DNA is TGCAGCGTTGAAAGGGCTAGCTCCTACCAGCAGTACTTC.

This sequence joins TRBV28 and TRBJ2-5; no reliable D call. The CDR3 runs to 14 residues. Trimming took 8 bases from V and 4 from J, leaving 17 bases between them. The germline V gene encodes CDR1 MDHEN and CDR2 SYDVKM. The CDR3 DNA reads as TGTGCCAGCCACGGACGCAAGAAAGTAGAGACCCAGTACTTC. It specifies CASHGRKKVETQYF.